These T cell receptor beta chains were read from a single sample in a study of CD8+ T cells in alopecia areata. Sequencing was performed with immunoSEQ multiplex PCR; in TCRdb, only in-frame clones are kept and a portion is missing. The table lists almost 250,000 clones, 67% of them singletons, with approximately 1.2% in the top ten. Sample: CD4+ T cells sorted from blood, taken at week 0. The receptor set was obtained from a human donor with alopecia areata. Each CDR3 is given with its conserved first and last residue. The order of the fields is D gene, V gene, CDR3 length, clone size, J gene, CDR3 DNA, CDR3 protein. D genes are given only for firm matches. Some rows have no size entry. The others give once, few or many, or a class for an expanded clone.

>-|TRBV15|13|once|TRBJ1-2
TGTGCCACCAGCAGTTCGGGCGCCTATGGCTACACCTTC
CATSSSGAYGYTF
>TRBD2|TRBV6-5|15|-|TRBJ2-5
TGTGCCAGCAGCGCCAATTGGGCGGGGGAGGAGACCCAGTACTTC
CASSANWAGEETQYF
>-|TRBV29-1|13|few|TRBJ1-2
TGCAGCGTTGAAGTCCGTCGGACGGATGGCTACACCTTC
CSVEVRRTDGYTF
>-|TRBV30|14|once|TRBJ1-2
TGTGCCATAGAGCGACCCCCACGGGGCTATGGCTACACCTTC
CAIERPPRGYGYTF
>-|TRBV5-6|13|-|TRBJ2-5
TGTGCCAGCAGCTTGGCCCTACAGGAGACCCAGTACTTC
CASSLALQETQYF
>-|TRBV9|14|-|TRBJ2-3
TGTGCCAGCAGCGTAGGGGTTTCCACAGATACGCAGTATTTT
CASSVGVSTDTQYF
>TRBD2|TRBV29-1|14|once|TRBJ2-5
TGCAGCGTTGCGCCCCTAGCGGGGGCAGAGACCCAGTACTTC
CSVAPLAGAETQYF
>-|TRBV7-2|12|few|TRBJ2-7
TGTGCCAGCAGCTTAAGGTGGGGCGAGCAGTACTTC
CASSLRWGEQYF
>TRBD2|TRBV6-5|13|-|TRBJ2-1
TGTGCCAGCAGCGACCGGGACTACTCTGAGCAGTTCTTC
CASSDRDYSEQFF
>-|TRBV9|12|-|TRBJ1-2
TGTGCCAGCAGCGTAGGCGGCAGTGGCTACACCTTC
CASSVGGSGYTF
>-|TRBV5-6|13|-|TRBJ2-7
TGTGCCAGCAGCTACCGGCCCCGCGTCGAGCAGTACTTC
CASSYRPRVEQYF
>-|TRBV4-1|15|-|TRBJ2-3
TGCGCCAGCAGCCAACAGCTCCCAGGGTCAGATACGCAGTATTTT
CASSQQLPGSDTQYF
>-|TRBV10-3|13|-|TRBJ1-1
TGTGCCATCAGCCCTACCAGGGACACTGAAGCTTTCTTT
CAISPTRDTEAFF
>-|TRBV4-2|13|-|TRBJ2-1
TGTGCCAGCAGCTCACGTAGCGATGGGGAGCAGTTCTTC
CASSSRSDGEQFF
>-|TRBV19|12|-|TRBJ2-5
TGTGCCAGTAGTATGGGGCGCGAGACCCAGTACTTC
CASSMGRETQYF
>-|TRBV30|11|-|TRBJ1-1
TGTGCCTGGAGTGGCCAGGCTCTGGCTTTCTTT
CAWSGQALAFF
>TRBD2|TRBV5-4|15|-|TRBJ2-5
TGTGCCAGCAGTTCTAGAGCGGGGGCTCAAGAGACCCAGTACTTC
CASSSRAGAQETQYF
>-|TRBV4-1|15|-|TRBJ2-7
TGCGCCAGCAGCCAAGAGGGACGCTACTCCTACGAGCAGTACTTC
CASSQEGRYSYEQYF
>TRBD2|TRBV29-1|13|-|TRBJ2-2
TGCAGCGCAGGACTAGCGAACACCGGGGAGCTGTTTTTT
CSAGLANTGELFF
>TRBD1|TRBV15|15|-|TRBJ2-5
TGTGCCACCAGCAGAGGGGGACAGGGTTTGGAGACCCAGTACTTC
CATSRGGQGLETQYF
>-|TRBV19|14|-|TRBJ1-5
TGTGCCAGTAGTATCAAACAGAGCAATCAGCCCCAGCATTTT
CASSIKQSNQPQHF
>-|TRBV18|11|-|TRBJ2-7
TGTGCCAGCTCCGTCGGTTACGAGCAGTACTTC
CASSVGYEQYF
>TRBD1|TRBV29-1|12|-|TRBJ2-3
TGCAGCGTTGCCCGACAGGGGGATACGCAGTATTTT
CSVARQGDTQYF
>-|TRBV7-2|13|-|TRBJ2-5
TGTGCCAGCAGCTTGAACAGGGCAGAGACCCAGTACTTC
CASSLNRAETQYF
>-|TRBV5-6|13|-|TRBJ2-5
TGTGCCAGCAACGAATTGGGGCAAGAGACCCAGTACTTC
CASNELGQETQYF
>-|TRBV30|13|-|TRBJ2-2
TGTGCCTGGAGACAGGCCAACACCGGGGAGCTGTTTTTT
CAWRQANTGELFF
>TRBD1|TRBV2|15|-|TRBJ1-2
TGTGCCAGCATCCGAGGAGGACAGGGAGGCTATGGCTACACCTTC
CASIRGGQGGYGYTF
>TRBD1|TRBV2|14|few|TRBJ2-2
TGTGCCAGCAGACTACAGGGGACCACCGGGGAGCTGTTTTTT
CASRLQGTTGELFF
>-|TRBV19|12|few|TRBJ1-5
TGTGCCAGTAGTAAGAACAATCAGCCCCAGCATTTT
CASSKNNQPQHF
>TRBD2|TRBV5-1|17|-|TRBJ2-7
TGCGCCAGCAGCTTGGCTCGGTCGGGGGGAAACTCCTACGAGCAGTACTTC
CASSLARSGGNSYEQYF
>-|TRBV30|13|-|TRBJ2-1
TGTGCCTCCGCCAGGGCGACCTACAATGAGCAGTTCTTC
CASARATYNEQFF
>-|TRBV30|14|-|TRBJ2-1
TGTGCCTGGAGTGTAAGCCTTGGTAACAATGAGCAGTTCTTC
CAWSVSLGNNEQFF
>-|TRBV5-6|13|-|TRBJ1-6
TGTGCCAGCAGCTCGAGCAGGGATTCACCCCTCCACTTT
CASSSSRDSPLHF
>-|TRBV30|13|-|TRBJ1-1
TGTGCCAGAACCCTGGGAGGGGGGACTGAAGCTTTCTTT
CARTLGGGTEAFF
>-|TRBV9|14|-|TRBJ1-2
TGTGCCAGCAGCGTCTCCAGCCCTAACTATGGCTACACCTTC
CASSVSSPNYGYTF
>-|TRBV29-1|13|-|TRBJ2-7
TGCAGCGTTCCTAAGGTCCGCTCCTACGAGCAGTACTTC
CSVPKVRSYEQYF
>-|TRBV25-1|13|-|TRBJ2-2
TGTGCCAGCAGTGAAAGGAACGGCGGGGAGCTGTTTTTT
CASSERNGGELFF
>-|TRBV29-1|14|few|TRBJ2-7
TGCAGCGTTGAAGAAGATGCAGGACCCTACGAGCAGTACTTC
CSVEEDAGPYEQYF
>TRBD1|TRBV30|20|-|TRBJ2-6
TGTGCCTGGTCGGGCGAAGGACAGGGCGTAGCCAACTCTGGGGCCAACGTCCTGACTTTC
CAWSGEGQGVANSGANVLTF
>TRBD1|TRBV4-3|15|-|TRBJ2-7
TGCGCCAGCAGCCCGGGACAGGGAGACCACTACGAGCAGTACTTC
CASSPGQGDHYEQYF
>-|TRBV4-2|16|-|TRBJ1-3
TGTGCCAGCAGCCAAAGGACAGCTCCTTCTGGAAACACCATATATTTT
CASSQRTAPSGNTIYF
>-|TRBV30|13|-|TRBJ2-7
TGTGCCTGGAGTCTATGGCCCTCCTACGAGCAGTACTTC
CAWSLWPSYEQYF
>-|TRBV27|14|once|TRBJ2-1
TGTGCCAGCAGACCTCCGGGTTTTCCCAATGAGCAGTTCTTC
CASRPPGFPNEQFF
>TRBD1|TRBV9|16|-|TRBJ1-1
TGTGCCAGCAGCGCCGTCACGGGACAGGGGAAAACTGAAGCTTTCTTT
CASSAVTGQGKTEAFF
>TRBD1|TRBV29-1|12|-|TRBJ2-3
TGCAGCGTAGGAACAGGGGCAGATACGCAGTATTTT
CSVGTGADTQYF
>TRBD1|TRBV11-1|16|-|TRBJ2-7
TGTGCCAGCAGCTTAGATGGGGGACAGAGAATCTACGAGCAGTACTTC
CASSLDGGQRIYEQYF
>-|TRBV30|14|-|TRBJ2-2
TGTGCCTGGAGTGTATTAGTGAACACCGGGGAGCTGTTTTTT
CAWSVLVNTGELFF
>-|TRBV6-4|13|-|TRBJ1-2
TGTGCCAGCAGTGACACGGGGGTCTATGGCTACACCTTC
CASSDTGVYGYTF
>-|TRBV20-1|11|-|TRBJ1-1
TGCAGTGTCGGGGGGGACACTGAAGCTTTCTTT
CSVGGDTEAFF
>-|TRBV5-1|13|-|TRBJ2-5
TGCGCCAGCAGCTTGGAGGCAGAAGAGACCCAGTACTTC
CASSLEAEETQYF
>TRBD1|TRBV29-1|13|-|TRBJ1-2
TGCAGCGTGTCCCCGGGACAGTCCTATGGCTACACCTTC
CSVSPGQSYGYTF
>TRBD2|TRBV11-2|13|-|TRBJ2-3
TGTGCCAGCAGCTACCGGGAGGGGGATACGCAGTATTTT
CASSYREGDTQYF
>-|TRBV7-8|16|-|TRBJ2-2
TGTGCCAGCAGTCCTAGGGACCCCGGTGACACCGGGGAGCTGTTTTTT
CASSPRDPGDTGELFF